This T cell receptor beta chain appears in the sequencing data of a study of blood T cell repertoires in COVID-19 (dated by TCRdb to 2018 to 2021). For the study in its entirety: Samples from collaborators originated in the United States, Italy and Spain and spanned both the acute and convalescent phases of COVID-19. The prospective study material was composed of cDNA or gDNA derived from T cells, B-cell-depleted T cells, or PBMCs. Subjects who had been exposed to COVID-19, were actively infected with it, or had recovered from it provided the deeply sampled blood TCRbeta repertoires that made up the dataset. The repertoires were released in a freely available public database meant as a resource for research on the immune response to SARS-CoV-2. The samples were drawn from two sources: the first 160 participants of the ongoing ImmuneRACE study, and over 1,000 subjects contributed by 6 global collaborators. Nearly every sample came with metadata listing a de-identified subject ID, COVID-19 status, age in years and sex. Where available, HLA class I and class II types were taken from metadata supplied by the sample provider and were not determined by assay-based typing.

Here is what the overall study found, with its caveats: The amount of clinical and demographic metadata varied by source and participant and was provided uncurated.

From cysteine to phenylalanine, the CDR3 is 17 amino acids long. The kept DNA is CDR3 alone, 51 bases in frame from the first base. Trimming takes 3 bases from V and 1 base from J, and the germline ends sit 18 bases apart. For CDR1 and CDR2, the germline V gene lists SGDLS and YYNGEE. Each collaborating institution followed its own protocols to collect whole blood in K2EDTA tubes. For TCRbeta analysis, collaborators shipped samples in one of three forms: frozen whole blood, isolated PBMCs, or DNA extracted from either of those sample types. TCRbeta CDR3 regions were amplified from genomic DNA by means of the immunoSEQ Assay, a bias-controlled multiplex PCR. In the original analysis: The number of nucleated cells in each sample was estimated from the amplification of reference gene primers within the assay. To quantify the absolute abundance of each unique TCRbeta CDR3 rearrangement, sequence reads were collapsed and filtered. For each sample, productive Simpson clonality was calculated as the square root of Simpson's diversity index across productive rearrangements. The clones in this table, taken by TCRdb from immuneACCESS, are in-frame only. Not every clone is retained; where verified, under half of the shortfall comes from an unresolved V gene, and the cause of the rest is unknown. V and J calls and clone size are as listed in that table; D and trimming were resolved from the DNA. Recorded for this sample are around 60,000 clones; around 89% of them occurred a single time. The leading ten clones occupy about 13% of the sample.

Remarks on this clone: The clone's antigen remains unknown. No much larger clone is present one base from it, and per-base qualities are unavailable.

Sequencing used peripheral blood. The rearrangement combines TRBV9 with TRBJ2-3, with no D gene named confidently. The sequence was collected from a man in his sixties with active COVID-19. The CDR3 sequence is CASSATLTRLRTDTQYF. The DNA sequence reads TGTGCCAGCAGCGCCACCCTAACCAGGCTCCGCACAGATACGCAGTATTTT.